These T cell receptor beta chains were read from a single sample in a study of identical twins. MiXCR, applied by TCRdb to the 5' RACE reads, yields one record per CDR3 protein. The sample comprises some 790,000 distinct CDR3 sequences, about 18% of which are singletons, and 10% to 15% rests with the top ten. These records were also assigned to another study, of T cells expressing NK-cell markers.

Sequences were obtained from PBMCs. These receptors all stem from a woman aged 18-35 years in good health. The CDR3 runs from the conserved cysteine through the conserved F or W. D genes are given only for firm matches. Only part of the rows carry a size: once, few, many, or a class if the clone is expanded.

clone size	D gene	J gene	V gene	CDR3 DNA	CDR3 protein
few	.	TRBJ2-5	TRBV20-1	TGCAGTGCCGGAAGGACAGGGAGGGGGAAAGAGACCCAGTACTTC	CSAGRTGRGKETQYF
.	.	TRBJ2-5	TRBV2	TGTGCCAGCAATCCGGGGCCAAGGGAGACCCAGTACTTC	CASNPGPRETQYF
many	TRBD1	TRBJ2-7	TRBV5-1	TGCGCCAGCAGCTTGGATGGCCAGGGGGCGTACGAGCAGTACTTC	CASSLDGQGAYEQYF
.	TRBD1	TRBJ1-2	TRBV20-1	TGCAGTGCCGTGGAGCTCCCGGGACAGGGGGGAAACTATGGCTACACCTTC	CSAVELPGQGGNYGYTF
.	TRBD2	TRBJ2-3	TRBV6-1	TGTGCCAGCAACACCGGGGGGGGGCGCCGCACAGATACGCAGTATTTT	CASNTGGGRRTDTQYF
few	.	TRBJ1-1	TRBV9	TGTGCCAGCAGCGTAGTAACCAGTAACACTGAAGCTTTCTTT	CASSVVTSNTEAFF
few	.	TRBJ2-7	TRBV6-1	TGTGCCAGCAGTGAACAATACGGGCCTGGGCCATACGAGCAGTACTTC	CASSEQYGPGPYEQYF
.	.	TRBJ1-5	TRBV7-8	TGTGCCAGCAGCTCCGTGGACGGTAGCAATCAGCCCCAGCATTTT	CASSSVDGSNQPQHF
.	.	TRBJ1-1	TRBV6-1	TGTGCCAGCAGGAGAGGGCAGGGCTCCGCGACTGAAGCTTTCTTT	CASRRGQGSATEAFF
.	.	TRBJ2-2	TRBV29-1	TGCAGCGTTGGACGGTACACCGGGGAGCTGTTTTTT	CSVGRYTGELFF
many	TRBD2	TRBJ2-3	TRBV27	TGTGCCAGCAGTTTGGGACTAGCGGGAGGAAATACGCAGTATTTT	CASSLGLAGGNTQYF
many	.	TRBJ1-5	TRBV6-5	TGTGCCAGCAGTTACTCGGTCGATCAGCCCCAGCATTTT	CASSYSVDQPQHF
few	TRBD2	TRBJ2-1	TRBV5-6	TGTGCCAGCAGCTCGGGACTAGCGGGGATGAATGAGCAGTTCTTC	CASSSGLAGMNEQFF
few	.	TRBJ2-1	TRBV5-1	TGCGCCAGCAGGGAGGAGGGCCCCCAGTTCTTC	CASREEGPQFF
many	.	TRBJ1-2	TRBV7-2	TGTGCCAGCAGCTTAGCCACAGCTCTCGGGGGCTATGGCTACACCTTC	CASSLATALGGYGYTF
.	.	TRBJ1-4	TRBV27	TGTGCCAGCAGCATGGATATAAGGGAAAAACTGTTTTTT	CASSMDIREKLFF
few	.	TRBJ2-7	TRBV20-1	TGCAGTGCTTGGGACTCCGGGAGCTCCTACGAGCAGTACTTC	CSAWDSGSSYEQYF
.	TRBD2	TRBJ2-5	TRBV20-1	TGCAGTGCAACCCGCCTTGCGGGAGTTGGGGAGACCCAGTACTTC	CSATRLAGVGETQYF
once	.	TRBJ1-6	TRBV14	TGTGCCAGCAGCCATGGGGGCGGCTTGGTACCCCTCCACTTT	CASSHGGGLVPLHF
few	.	TRBJ2-7	TRBV20-1	TGCAGTGCGCCGGGACCGGACGGTCGGCAGTACTTC	CSAPGPDGRQYF
many	TRBD1	TRBJ1-4	TRBV7-9	TGTGCCAGCAGCAAAGGGACGGGACAGATTAATGAAAAACTGTTTTTT	CASSKGTGQINEKLFF
few	.	TRBJ1-6	TRBV20-1	TGCAGTGCTAGAGAATTTTCCGGGACCAGGGGAAATTCACCCCTCCACTTT	CSAREFSGTRGNSPLHF
few	TRBD1	TRBJ2-7	TRBV10-3	TGTGCCATCAGCTTAAGATACGACAGGGTGTCCTACGAGCAGTACTTC	CAISLRYDRVSYEQYF
few	.	TRBJ1-2	TRBV25-1	TGTGCCAGCAGTGAGTCAAACTATGGCTACACCTTC	CASSESNYGYTF
few	.	TRBJ2-2	TRBV29-1	TGCAGCGCGTTAGTGGGGATAGGCACCGGGGAGCTGTTTTTT	CSALVGIGTGELFF
few	TRBD1	TRBJ1-4	TRBV7-8	TGTGCCAGCAGCTTGCGGACAGGGGGGGGTAAAGAAAAACTGTTTTTT	CASSLRTGGGKEKLFF
.	TRBD2	TRBJ2-7	TRBV20-1	TGCAGTGCTGGGACTAGGACTTATCACGAGCAGTACTTC	CSAGTRTYHEQYF
many	.	TRBJ1-2	TRBV27	TGTGCCAGCAGTCCCAGGGGTGGCTATGGCTACACCTTC	CASSPRGGYGYTF
few	.	TRBJ2-7	TRBV20-1	TGCAGTGCGGGAAAGGGGGGGGACTCCTACGAGCAGTACTTC	CSAGKGGDSYEQYF
.	.	TRBJ2-7	TRBV7-2	TGTGCCAGCAGAGGGGGAGGGCGGGGCGGAAACTACGAGCAGTACTTC	CASRGGGRGGNYEQYF